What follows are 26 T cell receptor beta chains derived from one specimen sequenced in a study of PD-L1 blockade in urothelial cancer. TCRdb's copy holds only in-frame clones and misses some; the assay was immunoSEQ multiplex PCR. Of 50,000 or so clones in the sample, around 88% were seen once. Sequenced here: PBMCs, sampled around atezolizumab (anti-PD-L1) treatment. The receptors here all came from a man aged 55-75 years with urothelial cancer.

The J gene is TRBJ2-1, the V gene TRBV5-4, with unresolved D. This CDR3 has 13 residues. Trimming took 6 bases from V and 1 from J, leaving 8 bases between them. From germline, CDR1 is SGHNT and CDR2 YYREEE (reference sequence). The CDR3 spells CASTERSYNEQFF. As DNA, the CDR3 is TGTGCCAGCACCGAGAGGTCCTACAATGAGCAGTTCTTC.

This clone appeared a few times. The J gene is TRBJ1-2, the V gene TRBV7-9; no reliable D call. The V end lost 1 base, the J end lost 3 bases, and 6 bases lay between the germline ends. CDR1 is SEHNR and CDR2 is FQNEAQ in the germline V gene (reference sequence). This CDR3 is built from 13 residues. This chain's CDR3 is CASSLVRDYGYTF. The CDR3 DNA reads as TGTGCCAGCAGCTTAGTCCGGGACTATGGCTACACCTTC.

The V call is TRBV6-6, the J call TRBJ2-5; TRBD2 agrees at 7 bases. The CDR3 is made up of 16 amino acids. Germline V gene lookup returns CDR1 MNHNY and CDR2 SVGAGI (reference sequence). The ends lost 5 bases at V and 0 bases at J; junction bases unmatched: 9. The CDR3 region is CASSPLRAGDQETQYF. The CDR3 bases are TGTGCCAGCAGTCCCCTCAGGGCGGGGGACCAAGAGACCCAGTACTTC.

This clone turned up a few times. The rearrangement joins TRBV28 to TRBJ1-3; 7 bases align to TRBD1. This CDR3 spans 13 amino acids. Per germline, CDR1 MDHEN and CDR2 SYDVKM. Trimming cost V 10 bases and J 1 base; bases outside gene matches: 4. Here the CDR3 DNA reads TGTGCCATCATGACAGGGTCTGGAAACACCATATATTTT. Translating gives CAIMTGSGNTIYF.

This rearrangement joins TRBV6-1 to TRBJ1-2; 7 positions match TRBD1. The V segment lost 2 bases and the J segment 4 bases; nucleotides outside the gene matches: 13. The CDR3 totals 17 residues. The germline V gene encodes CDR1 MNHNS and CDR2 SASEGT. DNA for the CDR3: TGTGCCAGCAGTGAAAATAAATTGACAGGGCTCGGCTATGGCTACACCTTC. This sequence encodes CASSENKLTGLGYGYTF.

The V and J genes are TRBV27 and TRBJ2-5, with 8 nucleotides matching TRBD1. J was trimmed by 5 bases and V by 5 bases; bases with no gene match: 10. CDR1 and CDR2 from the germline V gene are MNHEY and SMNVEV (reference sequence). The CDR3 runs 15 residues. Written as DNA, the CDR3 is TGTGCCAGCAGTCCGAAAGGACAGGGTAGGGAGACCCAGTACTTC. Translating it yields CASSPKGQGRETQYF.

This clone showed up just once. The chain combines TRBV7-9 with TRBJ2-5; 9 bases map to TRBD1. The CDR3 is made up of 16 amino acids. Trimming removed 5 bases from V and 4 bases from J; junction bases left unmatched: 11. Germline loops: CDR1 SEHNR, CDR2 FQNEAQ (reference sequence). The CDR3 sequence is CASSTGTGIDPETQYF. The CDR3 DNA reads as TGTGCCAGCAGCACCGGGACAGGGATTGATCCAGAGACCCAGTACTTC.

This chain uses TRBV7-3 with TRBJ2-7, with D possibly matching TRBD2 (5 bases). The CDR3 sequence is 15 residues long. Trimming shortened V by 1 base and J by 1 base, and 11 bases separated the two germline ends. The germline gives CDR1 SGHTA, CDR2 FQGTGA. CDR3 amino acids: CASSLSGGKSYEQYF. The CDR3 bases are TGTGCCAGCAGCTTAAGCGGAGGAAAGTCCTACGAGCAGTACTTC.

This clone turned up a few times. CDR3 in DNA: TGTGCCAGCAGCCCCTCAGGTCCAACCGGGGAGCTGTTTTTT. It is translated as CASSPSGPTGELFF. The gene calls are TRBV4-2 and TRBJ2-2, with D unclear. CDR1 LGHNA and CDR2 YNFKEQ come from the germline V gene. Trimming removed 4 bases from V and 5 bases from J, with 11 bases in between. The CDR3 extends over 14 amino acids.

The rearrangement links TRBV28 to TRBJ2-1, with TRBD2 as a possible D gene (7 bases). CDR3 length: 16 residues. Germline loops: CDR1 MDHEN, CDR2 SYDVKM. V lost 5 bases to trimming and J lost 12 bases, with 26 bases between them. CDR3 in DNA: TGTGCCAGCAGTCCAACCCAAGGGGGGAGGGCTATGTCGCAGTTCTTC. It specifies CASSPTQGGRAMSQFF.

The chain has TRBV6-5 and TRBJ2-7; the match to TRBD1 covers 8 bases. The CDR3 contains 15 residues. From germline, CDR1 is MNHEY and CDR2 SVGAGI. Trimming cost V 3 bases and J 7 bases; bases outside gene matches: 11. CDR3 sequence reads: CASSYKGQGVREQYF. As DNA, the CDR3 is TGTGCCAGCAGTTATAAAGGACAGGGTGTGAGGGAGCAGTACTTC.

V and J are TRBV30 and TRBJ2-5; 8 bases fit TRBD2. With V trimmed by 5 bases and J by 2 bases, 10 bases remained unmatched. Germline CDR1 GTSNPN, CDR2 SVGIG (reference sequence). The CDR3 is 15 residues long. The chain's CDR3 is CAWGGIAGKQETQYF. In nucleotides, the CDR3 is TGTGCCTGGGGCGGGATAGCGGGAAAACAAGAGACCCAGTACTTC. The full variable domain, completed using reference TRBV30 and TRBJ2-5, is SQTIHQWPATLVQPVGSPLSLECTVEGTSNPNLYWYRQAAGRGLQLLFYSVGIGQISSEVPQNLSASRPQDRQFILSSKKLLLSDSGFYLCAWGGIAGKQETQYFGPGTRLLVL.

The DNA for the CDR3 is TGTGCCAGCAGGAAAGGGGACAGCCGAAATCAGCCCCAGCATTTT. Translation gives CASRKGDSRNQPQHF. The chain combines TRBV2 with TRBJ1-5; 7 positions match TRBD1. V was pared by 6 bases and J by 4 bases, with 9 bases of the junction left unmatched. Germline assignment: CDR1 SNHLY and CDR2 FYNNEI. CDR3 length equals 15 residues.

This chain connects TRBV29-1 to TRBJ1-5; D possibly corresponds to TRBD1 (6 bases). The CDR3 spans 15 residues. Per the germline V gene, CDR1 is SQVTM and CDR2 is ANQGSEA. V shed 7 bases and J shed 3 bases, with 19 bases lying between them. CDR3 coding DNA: TGCAGCGCCGCCGAGGGGGGGATGAACAATCAGCCCCAGCATTTT. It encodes CSAAEGGMNNQPQHF.

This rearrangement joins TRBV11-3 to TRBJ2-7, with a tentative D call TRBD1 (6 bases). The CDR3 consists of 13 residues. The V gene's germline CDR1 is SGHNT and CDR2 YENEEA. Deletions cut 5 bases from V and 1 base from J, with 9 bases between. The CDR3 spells CASSRGQSYEQYF. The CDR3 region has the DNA TGTGCCAGCAGCCGCGGACAGTCCTACGAGCAGTACTTC.

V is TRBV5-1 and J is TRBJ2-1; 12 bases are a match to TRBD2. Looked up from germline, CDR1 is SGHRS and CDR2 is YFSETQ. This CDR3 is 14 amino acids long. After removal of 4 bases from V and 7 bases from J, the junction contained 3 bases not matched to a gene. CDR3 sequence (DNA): TGCGCCAGCAGCCGAGGGACTAGCGGGAATGAGCAGTTCTTC. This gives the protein CASSRGTSGNEQFF.

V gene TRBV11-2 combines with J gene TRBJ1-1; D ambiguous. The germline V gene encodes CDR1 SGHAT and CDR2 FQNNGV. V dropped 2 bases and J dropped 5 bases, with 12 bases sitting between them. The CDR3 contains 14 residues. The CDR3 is CASSLTGRDTEAFF. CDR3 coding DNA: TGTGCCAGCAGCTTAACCGGGAGGGATACTGAAGCTTTCTTT.

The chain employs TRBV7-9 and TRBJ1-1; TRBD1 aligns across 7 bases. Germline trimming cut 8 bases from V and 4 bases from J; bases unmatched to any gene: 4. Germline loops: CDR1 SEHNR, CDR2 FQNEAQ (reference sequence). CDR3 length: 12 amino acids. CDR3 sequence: CASRDRGTEAFF. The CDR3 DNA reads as TGTGCCAGCCGGGACAGAGGCACTGAAGCTTTCTTT.

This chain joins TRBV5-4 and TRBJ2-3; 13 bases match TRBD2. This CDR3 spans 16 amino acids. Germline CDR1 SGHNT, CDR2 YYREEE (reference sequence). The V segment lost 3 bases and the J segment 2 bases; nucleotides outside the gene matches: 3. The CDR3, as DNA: TGTGCCAGCAGCTCCGGACTAGCGGGGGTCACAGATACGCAGTATTTT. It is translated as CASSSGLAGVTDTQYF.

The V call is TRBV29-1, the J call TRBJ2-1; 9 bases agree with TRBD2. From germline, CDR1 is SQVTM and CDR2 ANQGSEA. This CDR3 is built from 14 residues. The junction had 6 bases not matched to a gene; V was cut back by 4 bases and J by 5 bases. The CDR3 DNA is TGCAGCGTTGGCGGGAGGGCCTTTGACAATGAGCAGTTCTTC. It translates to CSVGGRAFDNEQFF.

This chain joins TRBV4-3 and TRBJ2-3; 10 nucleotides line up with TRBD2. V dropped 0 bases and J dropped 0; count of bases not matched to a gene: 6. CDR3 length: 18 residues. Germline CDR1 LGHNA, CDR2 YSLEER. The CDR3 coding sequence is TGCGCCAGCAGCCAAGATTGGACGACTAGCGGGAGCACAGATACGCAGTATTTT. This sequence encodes CASSQDWTTSGSTDTQYF.

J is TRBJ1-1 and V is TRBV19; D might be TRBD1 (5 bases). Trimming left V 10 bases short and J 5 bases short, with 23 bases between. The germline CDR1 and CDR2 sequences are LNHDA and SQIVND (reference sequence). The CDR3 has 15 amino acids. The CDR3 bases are TGTGCCACTGAACAGGACCCCCCGGGAGGGACTGAAGCTTTCTTT. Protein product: CATEQDPPGGTEAFF.

The CDR3 spells CASSPPSWGGTEAFF. The CDR3 DNA follows: TGTGCCAGCTCACCACCGTCATGGGGGGGCACTGAAGCTTTCTTT. The J gene is TRBJ1-1, the V gene TRBV18; tentative D call: TRBD1 (5 bases). Per the germline V gene, CDR1 is KGHSH and CDR2 is LQKENI. The CDR3 length is 15 residues. Trimming left V 0 bases short and J 4 bases short, with 12 bases between.

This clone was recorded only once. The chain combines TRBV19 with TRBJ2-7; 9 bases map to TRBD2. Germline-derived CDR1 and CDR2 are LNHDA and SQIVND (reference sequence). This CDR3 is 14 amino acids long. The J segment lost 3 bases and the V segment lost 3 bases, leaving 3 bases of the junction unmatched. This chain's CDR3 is CASSMSGRFYEQYF. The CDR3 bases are TGTGCCAGTAGTATGAGCGGGAGGTTCTACGAGCAGTACTTC.

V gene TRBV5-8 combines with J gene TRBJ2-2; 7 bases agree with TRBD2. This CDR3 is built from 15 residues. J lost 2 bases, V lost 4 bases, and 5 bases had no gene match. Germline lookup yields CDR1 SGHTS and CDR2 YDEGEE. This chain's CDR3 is CASSRGESNTGELFF. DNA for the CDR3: TGTGCCAGCAGCCGGGGGGAGAGTAACACCGGGGAGCTGTTTTTT. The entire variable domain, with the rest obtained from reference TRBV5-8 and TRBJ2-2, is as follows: EAGVTQSPTHLIKTRGQQATLRCSPISGHTSVYWYQQALGLGLQFLLWYDEGEERNRGNFPPRFSGRQFPNYSSELNVNALELEDSALYLCASSRGESNTGELFFGEGSRLTVL.

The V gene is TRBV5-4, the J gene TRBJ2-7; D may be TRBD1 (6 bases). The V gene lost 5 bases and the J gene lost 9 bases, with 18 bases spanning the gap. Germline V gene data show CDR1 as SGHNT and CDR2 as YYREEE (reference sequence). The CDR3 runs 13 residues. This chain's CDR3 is CASSLTGDRTQYF. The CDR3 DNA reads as TGTGCCAGCAGTTTGACAGGTGATAGGACGCAGTACTTC.